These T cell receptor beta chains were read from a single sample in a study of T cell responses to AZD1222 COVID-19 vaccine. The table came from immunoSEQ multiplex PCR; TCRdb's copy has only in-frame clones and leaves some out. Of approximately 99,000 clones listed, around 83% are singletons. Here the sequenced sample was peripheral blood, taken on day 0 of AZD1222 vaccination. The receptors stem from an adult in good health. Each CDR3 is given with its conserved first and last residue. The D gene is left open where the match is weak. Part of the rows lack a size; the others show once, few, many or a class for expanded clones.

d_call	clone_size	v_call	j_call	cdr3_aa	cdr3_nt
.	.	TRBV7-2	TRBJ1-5	CASSPWNQPQHF	TGTGCCAGCAGCCCCTGGAATCAGCCCCAGCATTTT
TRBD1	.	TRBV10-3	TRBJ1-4	CAISVKQGNEKLFF	TGTGCCATCAGTGTTAAACAGGGGAATGAAAAACTGTTTTTT
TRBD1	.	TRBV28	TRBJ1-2	CASRRDSSNYGYTF	TGTGCCAGCAGAAGGGACAGCTCTAACTATGGCTACACCTTC
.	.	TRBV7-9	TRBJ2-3	CASRSGTTDTQYF	TGTGCCAGCAGGAGCGGTACCACAGATACGCAGTATTTT
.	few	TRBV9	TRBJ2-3	CASSVGMATDTQYF	TGTGCCAGCAGCGTAGGGATGGCCACAGATACGCAGTATTTT
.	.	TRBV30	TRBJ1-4	CAWSVTENEKLFF	TGTGCCTGGAGTGTAACGGAGAATGAAAAACTGTTTTTT
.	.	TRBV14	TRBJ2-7	CASSQEKVIPPYEQYF	TGTGCCAGCAGCCAAGAGAAGGTAATTCCGCCCTACGAGCAGTACTTC
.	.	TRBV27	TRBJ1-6	CASSLSGFYSPLHF	TGTGCCAGCAGTCTGTCCGGGTTTTATTCACCCCTCCACTTT
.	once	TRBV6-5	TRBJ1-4	CASSSPGEGGEKLFF	TGTGCCAGCAGTAGCCCCGGGGAGGGAGGTGAAAAACTGTTTTTT
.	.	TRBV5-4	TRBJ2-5	CASSQGQLQETQYF	TGTGCCAGCAGCCAGGGACAACTACAAGAGACCCAGTACTTC
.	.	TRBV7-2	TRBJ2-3	CASSQKRAAPTDTQYF	TGTGCCAGCAGCCAAAAAAGGGCTGCCCCCACAGATACGCAGTATTTT
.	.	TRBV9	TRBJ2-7	CASSPDHEQYF	TGTGCCAGCAGCCCAGACCACGAGCAGTACTTC
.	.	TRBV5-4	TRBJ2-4	CASSPPKTGTKNIQYF	TGTGCCAGCAGCCCGCCTAAAACAGGGACCAAAAACATTCAGTACTTC
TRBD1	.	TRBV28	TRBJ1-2	CASSLLSLGTGQGNSYGYTF	TGTGCCAGCAGTTTATTATCCCTTGGAACGGGACAGGGGAATAGCTATGGCTACACCTTC
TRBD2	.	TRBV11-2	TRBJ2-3	CASRSTRTSVHTQYF	TGTGCCAGCAGGTCAACCCGGACTAGCGTGCATACGCAGTATTTT
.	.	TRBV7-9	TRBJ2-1	CASSHLLGQINEQFF	TGTGCCAGCAGCCACTTACTCGGACAGATCAATGAGCAGTTCTTC
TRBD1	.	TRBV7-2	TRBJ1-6	CASSLGTDTPLHF	TGTGCCAGCAGCTTGGGGACAGATACACCCCTCCACTTT
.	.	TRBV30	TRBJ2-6	CAWRIGQAAGANVLTF	TGTGCCTGGAGGATTGGGCAGGCCGCTGGGGCCAACGTCCTGACTTTC
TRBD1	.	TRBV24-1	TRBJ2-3	CATSDPGQGKYTDTQYF	TGTGCCACCAGTGATCCCGGACAGGGGAAGTACACAGATACGCAGTATTTT
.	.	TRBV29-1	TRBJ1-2	CSVGVRLDYGYTF	TGCAGCGTTGGGGTCCGTTTGGACTATGGCTACACCTTC
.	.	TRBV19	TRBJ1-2	CASSTGTGYGYTF	TGTGCCAGTAGTACAGGGACCGGTTATGGCTACACCTTC
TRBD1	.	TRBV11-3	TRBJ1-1	CASSLGQGLGTEAFF	TGTGCCAGCAGCTTGGGACAGGGGCTCGGCACTGAAGCTTTCTTT
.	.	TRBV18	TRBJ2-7	CASSPLGDGEQYF	TGTGCCAGCTCACCATTAGGGGATGGGGAGCAGTACTTC
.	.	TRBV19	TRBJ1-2	CASSIPSRVGRNYGYTF	TGTGCCAGTAGTATTCCCAGCAGGGTTGGGCGAAACTATGGCTACACCTTC
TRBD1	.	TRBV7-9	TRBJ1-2	CASTGKQGWINYGYTF	TGTGCCAGCACCGGAAAACAGGGGTGGATTAACTATGGCTACACCTTC
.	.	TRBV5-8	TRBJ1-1	CASSLYFGGDTEAFF	TGTGCCAGCAGCCTGTACTTTGGGGGAGACACTGAAGCTTTCTTT
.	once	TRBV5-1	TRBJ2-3	CASSLPQGSTDTQYF	TGCGCCAGCAGCCTACCACAGGGAAGCACAGATACGCAGTATTTT
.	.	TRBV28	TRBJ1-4	CASSETRGTEKLFF	TGTGCCAGCAGTGAAACCCGGGGTACCGAAAAACTGTTTTTT
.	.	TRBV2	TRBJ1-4	CARQQLGEKLFF	TGTGCCAGACAGCAGTTGGGAGAAAAACTGTTTTTT
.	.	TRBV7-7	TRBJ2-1	CASSLEAANEQFF	TGTGCCAGCAGCTTAGAGGCAGCCAATGAGCAGTTCTTC
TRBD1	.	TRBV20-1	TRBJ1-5	CSASRQGRHQPQHF	TGCAGTGCTAGTAGACAGGGACGGCATCAGCCCCAGCATTTT
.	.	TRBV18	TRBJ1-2	CASSPPQGLANYGYTF	TGTGCCAGCTCACCCCCCCAGGGGTTGGCTAACTATGGCTACACCTTC
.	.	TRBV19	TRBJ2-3	CASSIGRSTDTQYF	TGTGCCAGTAGTATCGGGAGAAGCACAGATACGCAGTATTTT
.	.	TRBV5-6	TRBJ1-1	CASSRRLRSGNTEAFF	TGTGCCAGCAGCCGGCGGCTTCGTTCCGGGAACACTGAAGCTTTCTTT
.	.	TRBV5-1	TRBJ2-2	CASSLAVGRVGTGELFF	TGCGCCAGCAGCTTGGCCGTCGGCAGGGTTGGCACCGGGGAGCTGTTTTTT
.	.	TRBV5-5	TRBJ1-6	CASSFWDGNSPLHF	TGTGCCAGCAGCTTTTGGGACGGAAATTCACCCCTCCACTTT
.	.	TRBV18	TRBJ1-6	CASSPPDQPLHF	TGTGCCAGCTCACCACCGGACCAACCCCTCCACTTT
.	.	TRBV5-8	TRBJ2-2	CASRGTRGYTGELFF	TGTGCCAGCCGCGGTACCAGAGGTTACACCGGGGAGCTGTTTTTT
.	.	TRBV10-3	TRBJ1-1	CAIRDPETGKGEAFF	TGTGCCATCAGGGACCCCGAGACAGGCAAAGGGGAAGCTTTCTTT
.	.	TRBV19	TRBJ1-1	CASSIIGMNTEAFF	TGTGCCAGTAGTATTATTGGCATGAACACTGAAGCTTTCTTT
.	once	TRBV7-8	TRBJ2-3	CASSLGRDSLDTQYF	TGTGCCAGCAGTCTCGGCCGGGACTCTCTAGATACGCAGTATTTT
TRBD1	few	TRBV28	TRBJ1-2	CASSPEIGNLGQVSGYTF	TGTGCCAGCAGTCCGGAAATCGGCAATCTCGGACAGGTCTCTGGCTACACCTTC
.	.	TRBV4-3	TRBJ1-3	CASSQVGQAGRTGNTIYF	TGCGCCAGCAGCCAAGTGGGTCAGGCAGGCCGGACTGGAAACACCATATATTTT
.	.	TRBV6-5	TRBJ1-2	CASSQGRGVYGYTF	TGTGCCAGCAGTCAGGGTCGAGGCGTTTATGGCTACACCTTC
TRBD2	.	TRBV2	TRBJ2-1	CASNPSGSSYNEQFF	TGTGCCAGCAACCCTAGCGGTAGCTCCTACAATGAGCAGTTCTTC
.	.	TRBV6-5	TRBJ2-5	CASRTPGERGTQYF	TGTGCCAGCAGGACTCCGGGAGAGAGAGGGACCCAGTACTTC
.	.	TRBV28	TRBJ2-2	CASSTLTPGELFF	TGTGCCAGCAGTACACTGACGCCCGGGGAGCTGTTTTTT
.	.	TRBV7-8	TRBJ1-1	CASSLVLGRVETEAFF	TGTGCCAGCAGCTTAGTCCTTGGCAGGGTCGAGACTGAAGCTTTCTTT
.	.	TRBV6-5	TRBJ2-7	CASSPGPTYEQYF	TGTGCCAGCAGCCCAGGACCTACCTACGAGCAGTACTTC
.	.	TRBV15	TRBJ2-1	CATSGRNEQFF	TGTGCCACCAGCGGACGTAATGAGCAGTTCTTC
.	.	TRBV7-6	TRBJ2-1	CASSPISGTYNEQFF	TGTGCCAGCAGCCCGATTAGCGGAACCTACAATGAGCAGTTCTTC
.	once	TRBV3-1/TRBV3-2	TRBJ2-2	CASSQSAGELFF	TGTGCCAGCAGCCAGAGCGCCGGGGAGCTGTTTTTT
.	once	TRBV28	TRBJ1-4	CASSSSTDGGKLFF	.
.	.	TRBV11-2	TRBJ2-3	CASSQLGTHTDTQYF	TGTGCCAGCAGCCAATTAGGGACACACACAGATACGCAGTATTTT
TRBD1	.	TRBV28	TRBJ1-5	CASNRGVDRGEQPQHF	TGTGCCAGCAACCGGGGGGTGGACAGGGGGGAACAGCCCCAGCATTTT
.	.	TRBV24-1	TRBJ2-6	CATSGLGMSGANVLTF	TGTGCCACCAGTGGCTTAGGGATGTCTGGGGCCAACGTCCTGACTTTC
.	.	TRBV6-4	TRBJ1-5	CASTLGEEGQPQHF	TGTGCCAGCACCTTAGGGGAGGAGGGACAGCCCCAGCATTTT
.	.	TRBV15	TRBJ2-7	CATSRARLRSYEQYF	TGTGCCACCAGCAGAGCCCGACTCCGCAGCTACGAGCAGTACTTC
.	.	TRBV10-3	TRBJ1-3	CAIKGEGMRTGNTIYF	TGTGCCATCAAAGGCGAGGGGATGAGGACTGGAAACACCATATATTTT
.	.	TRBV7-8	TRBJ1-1	CASSPYVLTEAFF	TGTGCCAGCAGTCCATATGTTTTAACTGAAGCTTTCTTT